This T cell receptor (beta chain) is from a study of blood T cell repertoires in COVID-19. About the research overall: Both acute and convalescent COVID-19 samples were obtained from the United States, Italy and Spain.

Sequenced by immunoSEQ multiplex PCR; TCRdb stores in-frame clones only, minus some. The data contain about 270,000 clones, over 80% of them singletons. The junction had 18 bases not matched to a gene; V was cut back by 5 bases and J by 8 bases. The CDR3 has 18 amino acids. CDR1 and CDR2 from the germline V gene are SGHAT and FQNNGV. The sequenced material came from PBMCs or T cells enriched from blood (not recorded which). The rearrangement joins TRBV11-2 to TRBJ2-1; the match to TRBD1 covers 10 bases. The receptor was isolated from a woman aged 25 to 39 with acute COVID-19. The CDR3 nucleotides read TGTGCCAGCAGCACCCCGGGACAGGGGCGCCGGGTCAGCGATGAGCAGTTCTTC. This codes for CASSTPGQGRRVSDEQFF.